This T cell receptor (beta chain) originates from a study of cytomegalovirus exposure and HLA in healthy donors. Amplification used 60 Vbeta primers and 13 Jbeta primers. Only in-frame clones appear in the TCRdb table, and some are missing; sequencing was by immunoSEQ multiplex PCR. The sample yields over 85,000 clones, under 85% seen once. The CDR3 runs 13 residues. CDR1 is SGHTA and CDR2 is FQGTGA in the germline V gene. With 4 bases clipped from V and 4 bases from J, the junction kept 1 base outside the gene matches. The rearrangement links TRBV7-3 to TRBJ2-7; 10 bases map to TRBD2. This TCR was recovered from a female donor in good health and CMV-seropositive. Sequenced: PBMCs. The CDR3 region is CASSWTSGYEQYF. The CDR3 DNA reads as TGTGCCAGCAGCTGGACTAGCGGTTACGAGCAGTACTTC.